A single sample is the source of the 7 T cell receptor beta chains below, sequenced in a study of human T cells and chemical hapten exposure. Using its own MiXCR run on the RACE reads, TCRdb lists one record per CDR3 protein. The sample lists around 380,000 distinct CDR3 sequences, about 4.4% seen once, with 2% to 2.5% in the top ten. Time point reported: patch test 1, 2 weeks after DPC sensitization. Treatment described: therapeutic diphenylcyclopropenone sensitization with weekly scalp DPC. Sequenced here: whole blood, sampled in connection with sensitization to the hapten diphenylcyclopropenone (DPC). The receptors derive from a woman between 45 and 60 years old with alopecia areata. Some clones in this sample may be carry-over from other donors' samples.

This clonotype was seen many times. This chain links TRBV29-1 with TRBJ1-1; 8 bases line up with TRBD1. After removal of 4 bases from V and 4 bases from J, the junction contained 2 bases not matched to a gene. CDR3 size: 12 residues. CDR1 SQVTM and CDR2 ANQGSEA come from the germline V gene. The CDR3 spells CSVGTGFTEAFF. DNA for the CDR3: TGCAGCGTTGGGACAGGGTTCACTGAAGCTTTCTTT. The full variable domain, completed using reference TRBV29-1 and TRBJ1-1, is SAVISQKPSRDICQRGTSLTIQCQVDSQVTMMFWYRQQPGQSLTLIATANQGSEATYESGFVIDKFPISRPNLTFSTLTVSNMSPEDSSIYLCSVGTGFTEAFFGQGTRLTVV.

This chain connects TRBV5-1 to TRBJ1-5, with D possibly being TRBD1 (5 bases). The CDR3 is made up of 16 amino acids. Germline CDR1 SGHRS, CDR2 YFSETQ. Trimming stripped 4 bases from V and 4 bases from J, with 18 bases between. The CDR3 DNA sequence: TGCGCCAGCAGCCCCGGGGCAGGATGGGGAAATCAGCCCCAGCATTTT. It is translated as CASSPGAGWGNQPQHF.

The gene calls are TRBV20-1 and TRBJ2-3; no clear D. The germline gives CDR1 DFQATT, CDR2 SNEGSKA (reference sequence). V lost 4 bases, J lost 3 bases, and 8 bases lay in between. This CDR3 spans 12 amino acids. The CDR3 sequence is CSAKTPTDTQYF. DNA for the CDR3: TGCAGTGCTAAAACCCCGACAGATACGCAGTATTTT.

At least ten counts were recorded for this clonotype. The chain joins TRBV3-1 to TRBJ1-2; maybe TRBD1 (5 bases). Trimming took 0 bases from V and 5 from J, leaving 16 bases between them. This CDR3 has 16 residues. In germline, CDR1 is LGHDT, CDR2 YNNKEL (reference sequence). The CDR3 sequence is CASSQDGTPHIYGYTF. The CDR3 DNA reads as TGTGCCAGCAGCCAAGACGGGACCCCGCACATATATGGCTACACCTTC.

This clonotype was counted at least ten times. This chain connects TRBV10-3 to TRBJ1-1; D is unclear. CDR3 length equals 15 residues. V gave up 2 bases and J gave up 1 base, with 11 bases separating them. CDR1 and CDR2 from the germline V gene are ENHRY and SYGVKD. CDR3 residues: CAISEEGGQNTEAFF. CDR3 DNA: TGTGCCATCAGTGAGGAGGGCGGTCAGAACACTGAAGCTTTCTTT.

This clonotype was seen ten or more times. The gene calls are TRBV18 and TRBJ2-1; D is possibly TRBD2 (5 bases). CDR1 and CDR2 from the germline V gene are KGHSH and LQKENI. V was pared by 5 bases and J by 7 bases, with 15 bases between. The CDR3 spans 14 residues. The CDR3 here is CASSMRESRNEQFF. Here the CDR3 DNA reads TGTGCCAGCTCAATGAGGGAGAGTCGGAATGAGCAGTTCTTC.

This clonotype showed up just a few times. One junction end does not reproduce the germline sequence, and a read error may be involved. V gene TRBV3-1 combines with J gene TRBJ2-1, with 7 bases lining up with TRBD2. CDR3 length: 14 amino acids. Germline CDR1 and CDR2: LGHDT and YNNKEL (reference sequence). The CDR3 loop is CASSQKTRGREQCF. The DNA for the CDR3 is TGTGCCAGCAGCCAAAAAACGCGGGGGAGGGAGCAGTGCTTC.